The T cell receptor beta chain described here comes from a study of T cell changes during pregnancy in multiple sclerosis. The method was immunoSEQ multiplex PCR; TCRdb's version includes in-frame clones alone and lacks a portion of them. The repertoire consists of about 99,000 clones, with roughly 92% occurring once and the leading ten covering 0.99%. Per germline, CDR1 MGHRA and CDR2 YSYEKL. This CDR3 comprises 15 residues. With 0 bases clipped from V and 3 bases from J, the junction kept 5 bases outside the gene matches. The rearrangement links TRBV4-1 to TRBJ2-7; TRBD2 aligns across 7 bases. The sample was peripheral blood, taken after pregnancy. This receptor was taken from a female donor with multiple sclerosis, enrolled in a pregnancy study. As DNA, the CDR3 is TGCGCCAGCAGCCAAGATGTAGCGGGTTACTACGAGCAGTACTTC. This codes for CASSQDVAGYYEQYF.